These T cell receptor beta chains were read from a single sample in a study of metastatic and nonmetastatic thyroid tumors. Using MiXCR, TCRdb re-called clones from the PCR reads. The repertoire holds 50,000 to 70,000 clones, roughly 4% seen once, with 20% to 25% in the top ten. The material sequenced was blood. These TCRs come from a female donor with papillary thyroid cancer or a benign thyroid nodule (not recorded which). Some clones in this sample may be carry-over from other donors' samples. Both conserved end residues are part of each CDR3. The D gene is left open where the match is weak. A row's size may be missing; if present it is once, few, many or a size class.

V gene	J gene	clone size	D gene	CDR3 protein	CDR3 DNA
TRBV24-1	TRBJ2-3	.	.	CATSLGLYTDTQYF	TGTGCCACCAGTTTGGGGCTATACACAGATACGCAGTATTTT
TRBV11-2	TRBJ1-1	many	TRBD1	CASEQGAGGTEAFF	TGTGCCAGCGAACAGGGGGCCGGTGGCACTGAAGCTTTCTTT
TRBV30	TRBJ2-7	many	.	CAWSGGVEQYF	TGTGCCTGGAGTGGTGGGGTCGAGCAGTACTTC
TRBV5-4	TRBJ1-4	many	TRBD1	CASSPGKGAEKLFF	TGTGCCAGCAGCCCTGGGAAGGGGGCTGAAAAACTGTTTTTT
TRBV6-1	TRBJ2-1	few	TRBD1	CATQKDRGGNEQFF	TGTGCCACCCAAAAGGACAGGGGAGGCAATGAGCAGTTCTTC
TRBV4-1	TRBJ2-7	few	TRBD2	CASSHGTSYEQYF	TGCGCCAGCAGCCACGGGACTAGCTACGAGCAGTACTTC
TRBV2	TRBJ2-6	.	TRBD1	CASSDLGQTSSGANVLTF	TGTGCCAGCAGTGATTTGGGACAGACGTCCTCTGGGGCCAACGTCCTGACTTTC
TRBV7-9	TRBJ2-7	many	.	CASSLSKGEQYF	TGTGCCAGCAGCCTCTCCAAGGGCGAGCAGTACTTC
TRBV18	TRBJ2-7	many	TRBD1	CASSPRDRGPYEQYF	TGTGCCAGCTCACCAAGGGACAGGGGGCCCTACGAGCAGTACTTC
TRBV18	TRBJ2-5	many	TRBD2	CASSPAASGQETQYF	TGTGCCAGCTCACCGGCGGCTAGCGGCCAAGAGACCCAGTACTTC
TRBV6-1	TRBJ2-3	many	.	CASSLGTPRDTQYF	TGTGCCAGCAGTCTGGGGACTCCCAGGGATACGCAGTATTTT
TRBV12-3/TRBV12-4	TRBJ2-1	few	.	CASSLWDSEHNEQFF	TGTGCCAGCAGTCTATGGGACTCCGAACACAATGAGCAGTTCTTC
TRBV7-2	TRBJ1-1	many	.	CASSFRGGNTEAFF	TGTGCCAGCAGCTTCAGGGGAGGGAACACTGAAGCTTTCTTT
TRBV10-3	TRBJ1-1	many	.	CAISEREGVEAFF	TGTGCCATCAGTGAGCGGGAGGGGGTTGAAGCTTTCTTT
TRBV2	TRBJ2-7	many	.	CARKPADTLYEQYF	TGTGCCAGGAAACCGGCGGACACCCTCTACGAGCAGTACTTC
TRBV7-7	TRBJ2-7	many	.	CASSLAPGRAYEQYF	TGTGCTAGCAGCTTAGCCCCCGGACGGGCCTACGAGCAGTACTTC
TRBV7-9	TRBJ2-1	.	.	CASSLTGGVKAEQFF	TGTGCCAGCAGCTTAACCGGGGGCGTCAAGGCCGAGCAGTTCTTC
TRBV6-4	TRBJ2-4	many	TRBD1	CASSSDRVFNIQYF	TGTGCCAGCAGTTCCGACAGGGTGTTCAACATTCAGTACTTC
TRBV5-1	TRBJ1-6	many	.	CASSLSGLRSYNSPLHF	TGCGCCAGCAGCCTCTCGGGACTTCGCTCCTATAATTCACCCCTCCACTTT
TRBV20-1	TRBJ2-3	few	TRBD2	CSASGLAGTDTQYF	TGCAGTGCTAGCGGACTAGCGGGCACAGATACGCAGTATTTT
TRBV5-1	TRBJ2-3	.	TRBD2	CASSFGLAGGPTQYF	TGCGCCAGCAGCTTCGGACTAGCGGGAGGCCCGACGCAGTATTTT
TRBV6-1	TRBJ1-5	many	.	CASRTNPGANQPQHF	TGTGCCAGCAGGACAAATCCTGGGGCCAATCAGCCCCAGCATTTT
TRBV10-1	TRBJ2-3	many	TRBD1	CASSSYRGQADTQYF	TGCGCCAGCAGTAGTTACAGGGGGCAGGCAGATACGCAGTATTTT
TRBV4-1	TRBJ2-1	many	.	CASSHPTTRRGAEQFF	TGCGCCAGCAGCCATCCTACAACAAGGAGAGGGGCTGAGCAGTTCTTC
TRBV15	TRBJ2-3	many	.	CATSRGPAGTDTQYF	TGTGCCACCAGCAGGGGACCGGCGGGGACAGATACGCAGTATTTT
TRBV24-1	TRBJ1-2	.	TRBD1	CATSEGQGGPSNYGYTF	TGTGCCACCAGTGAAGGTCAGGGGGGCCCTTCTAACTATGGCTACACCTTC
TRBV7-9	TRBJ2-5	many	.	CASRGIGSWEGETQYF	TGTGCCAGCAGAGGTATCGGTTCCTGGGAAGGGGAGACCCAGTACTTC
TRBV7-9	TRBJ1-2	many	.	CASSLDLPPYTF	TGTGCCAGCAGCTTAGATCTCCCCCCTTACACCTTC
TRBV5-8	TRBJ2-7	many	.	CASSLSLPPAYEQYF	TGTGCCAGCAGCTTGTCTCTTCCCCCAGCCTACGAGCAGTACTTC
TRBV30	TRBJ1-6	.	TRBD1	CAWSRGGDSSPLHF	TGTGCCTGGAGCCGAGGGGGGGACAGTTCACCCCTCCACTTT
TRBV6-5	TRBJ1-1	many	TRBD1	CASSYSDRVDTEAFF	TGTGCCAGCAGTTACTCGGACAGGGTCGACACTGAAGCTTTCTTT
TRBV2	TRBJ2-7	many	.	CASSDYSYEQYF	TGTGCCAGCTCGGACTATTCCTACGAGCAGTACTTC
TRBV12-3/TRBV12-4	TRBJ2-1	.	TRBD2	CASSPTSGGASKFF	TGTGCCAGCAGTCCGACTAGCGGGGGGGCCTCGAAGTTCTTC
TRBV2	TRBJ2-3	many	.	CASSEAGWVSTDTQYF	TGTGCCAGCAGTGAAGCGGGCTGGGTGAGCACAGATACGCAGTATTTT
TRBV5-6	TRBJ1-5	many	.	CASSWGLGDQPQHF	TGTGCCAGCAGCTGGGGGTTGGGAGATCAGCCCCAGCATTTT
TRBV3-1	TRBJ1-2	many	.	CASSQDLWNRGYTF	TGTGCCAGCAGCCAAGATCTTTGGAATAGGGGCTACACCTTC
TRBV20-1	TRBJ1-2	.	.	CSVRDTPYGYTF	TGCAGTGTTCGGGACACCCCCTATGGCTACACCTTC
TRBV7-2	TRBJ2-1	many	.	CASSNGGLMVAEQFF	TGTGCCAGCAGCAATGGGGGGTTGATGGTAGCGGAGCAGTTCTTC
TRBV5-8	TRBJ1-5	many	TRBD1	CASSLRGSVDQPQHF	TGTGCCAGCAGCCTCAGGGGGTCGGTCGATCAGCCCCAGCATTTT
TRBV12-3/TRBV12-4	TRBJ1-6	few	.	CASSLRQGPGPLHF	TGTGCCAGCAGCCTCCGGCAGGGGCCGGGGCCCCTCCACTTT
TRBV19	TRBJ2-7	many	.	CASSLGLGYEQYF	TGTGCCAGTAGTTTGGGGTTGGGGTACGAGCAGTACTTC
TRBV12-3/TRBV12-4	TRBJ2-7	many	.	CASSFSKGYEQYF	TGTGCCAGCAGTTTTTCAAAAGGCTACGAGCAGTACTTC
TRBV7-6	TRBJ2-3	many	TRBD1	CASSPWTGHTDTQYF	TGTGCCAGCAGCCCATGGACAGGACACACAGATACGCAGTATTTT
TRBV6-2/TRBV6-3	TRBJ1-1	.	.	CASWQGAWTEAFF	TGTGCCAGTTGGCAGGGCGCGTGGACTGAAGCTTTCTTT
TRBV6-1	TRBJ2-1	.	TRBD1	CASSEEGTGSNEQFF	TGTGCCAGCAGTGAAGAAGGGACAGGGTCCAATGAGCAGTTCTTC
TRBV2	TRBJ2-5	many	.	CASSEAYRDQYF	TGTGCCAGCAGTGAAGCGTATCGAGACCAGTACTTC
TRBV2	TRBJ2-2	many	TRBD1	CASSRQGANTGELFF	TGTGCCAGCTCCCGACAGGGTGCGAACACCGGGGAGCTGTTTTTT
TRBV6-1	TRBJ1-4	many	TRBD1	CASNPNVGGVEKLFF	TGTGCCAGCAACCCCAACGTAGGGGGCGTTGAAAAACTGTTTTTT
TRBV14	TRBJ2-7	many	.	CASSQDRDYEQYF	TGTGCCAGCAGCCAAGATCGGGACTACGAGCAGTACTTC
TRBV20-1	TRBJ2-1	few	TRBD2	CSAVSGRAGHNEQFF	TGCAGTGCCGTAAGCGGGAGGGCCGGTCACAATGAGCAGTTCTTC
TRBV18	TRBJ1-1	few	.	CASSLGNYRRSNTEAFF	TGTGCCAGCTCACTAGGTAATTACAGGAGATCGAACACTGAAGCTTTCTTT
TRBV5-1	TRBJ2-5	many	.	CASSLGFGGETQYF	TGCGCCAGCAGCTTGGGATTTGGGGGAGAGACCCAGTACTTC
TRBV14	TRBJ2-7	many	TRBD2	CASSQLPLQRGAYEQYF	TGTGCCAGCAGCCAGCTTCCCCTCCAGCGGGGAGCCTACGAGCAGTACTTC
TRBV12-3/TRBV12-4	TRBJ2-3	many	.	CASSLRAHTDTQYF	TGTGCCAGCAGTCTCCGGGCCCACACAGATACGCAGTATTTT
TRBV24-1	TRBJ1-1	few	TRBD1	CASSPGQGKAFF	TGTGCCAGCAGCCCGGGACAGGGGAAAGCTTTCTTT
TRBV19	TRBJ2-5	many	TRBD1	CASSIVGGGRETQYF	TGTGCCAGTAGTATCGTAGGGGGCGGGCGAGAGACCCAGTACTTC
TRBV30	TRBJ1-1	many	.	CAWPGPLNTEAFF	TGTGCCTGGCCGGGACCGCTGAACACTGAAGCTTTCTTT